This paragraph covers one T cell receptor beta chain sequence. Its antigen is unknown. The sample comes from a study of OX40 agonist ivuxolimab in advanced cancers. Across the study: Dose-escalation patients suffered from hepatocellular carcinoma, melanoma, renal cell or head and neck cancer.

Study observations and caveats: Some patients who did not respond also had low normalized T-cell clonal expansion. Blood T cells, both CD4+ and CD8+, expanded clonally by week 6 at 0.1 to 3.0 mg/kg.

The protocol was immunoSEQ multiplex PCR, while the TCRdb copy is restricted to in-frame clones and leaves out a portion. The table has about 21,000 clones, about 86% seen once. This TCR was recovered from an adult with an advanced solid tumor such as melanoma, head and neck, liver or kidney cancer. This specimen was CD4+ or CD8+ T cells sorted from blood, taken in a trial of the OX40 agonist ivuxolimab.

The CDR3, as DNA: TGTGCCAGCAGCGGGAGTAATTCACCCCTCCACTTT. It codes for CASSGSNSPLHF. The chain uses TRBV9 and TRBJ1-6, with D hard to call. Germline V gene data show CDR1 as SGDLS and CDR2 as YYNGEE. V lost 3 bases to trimming and J lost 6 bases, with 4 bases between them. The CDR3 consists of 12 residues.